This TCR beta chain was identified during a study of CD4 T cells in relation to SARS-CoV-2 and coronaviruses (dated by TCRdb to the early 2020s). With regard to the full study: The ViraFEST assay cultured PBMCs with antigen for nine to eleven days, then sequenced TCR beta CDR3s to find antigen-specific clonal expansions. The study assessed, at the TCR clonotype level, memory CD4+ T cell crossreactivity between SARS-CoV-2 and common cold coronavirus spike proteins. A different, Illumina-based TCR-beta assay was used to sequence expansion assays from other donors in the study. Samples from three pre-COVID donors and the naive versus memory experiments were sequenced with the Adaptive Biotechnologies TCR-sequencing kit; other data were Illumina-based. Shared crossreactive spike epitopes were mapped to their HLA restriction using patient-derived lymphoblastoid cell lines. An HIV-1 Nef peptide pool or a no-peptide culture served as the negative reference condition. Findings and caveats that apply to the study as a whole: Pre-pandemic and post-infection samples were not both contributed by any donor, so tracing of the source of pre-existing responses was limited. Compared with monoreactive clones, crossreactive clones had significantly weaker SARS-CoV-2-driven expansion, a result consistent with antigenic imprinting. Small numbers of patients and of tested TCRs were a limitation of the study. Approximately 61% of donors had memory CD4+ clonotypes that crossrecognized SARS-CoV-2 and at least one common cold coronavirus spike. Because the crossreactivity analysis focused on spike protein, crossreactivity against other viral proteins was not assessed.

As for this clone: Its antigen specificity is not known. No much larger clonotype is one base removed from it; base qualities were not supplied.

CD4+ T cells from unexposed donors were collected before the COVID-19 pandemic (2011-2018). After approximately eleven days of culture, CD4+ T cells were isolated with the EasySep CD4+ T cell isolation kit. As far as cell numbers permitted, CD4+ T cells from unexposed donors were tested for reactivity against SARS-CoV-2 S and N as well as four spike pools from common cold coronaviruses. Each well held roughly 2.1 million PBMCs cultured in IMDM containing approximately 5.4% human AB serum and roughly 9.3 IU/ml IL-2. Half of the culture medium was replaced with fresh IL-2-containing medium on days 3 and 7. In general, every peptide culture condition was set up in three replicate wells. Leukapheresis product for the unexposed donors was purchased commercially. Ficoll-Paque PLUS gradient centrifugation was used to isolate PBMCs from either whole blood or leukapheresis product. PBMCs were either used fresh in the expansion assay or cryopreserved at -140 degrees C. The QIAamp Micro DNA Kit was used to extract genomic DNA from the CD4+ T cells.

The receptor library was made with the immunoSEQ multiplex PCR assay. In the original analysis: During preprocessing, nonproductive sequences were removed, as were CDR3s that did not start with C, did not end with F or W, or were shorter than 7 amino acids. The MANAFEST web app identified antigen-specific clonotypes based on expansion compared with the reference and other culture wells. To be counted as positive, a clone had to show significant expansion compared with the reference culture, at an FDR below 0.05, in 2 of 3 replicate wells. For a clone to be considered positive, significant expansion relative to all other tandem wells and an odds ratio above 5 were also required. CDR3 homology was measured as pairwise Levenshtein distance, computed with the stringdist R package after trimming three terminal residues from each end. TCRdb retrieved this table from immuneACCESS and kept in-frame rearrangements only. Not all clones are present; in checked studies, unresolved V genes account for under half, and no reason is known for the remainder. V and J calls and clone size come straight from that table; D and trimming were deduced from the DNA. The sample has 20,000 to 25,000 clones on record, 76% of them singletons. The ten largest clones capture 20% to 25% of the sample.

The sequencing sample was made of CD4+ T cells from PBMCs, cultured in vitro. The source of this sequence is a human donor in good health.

The sequence in DNA is TGCGCCAGCAGCAGAAGAGCCAAAAACATTCAGTACTTC. The translation is CASSRRAKNIQYF. The rearrangement joined TRBV10-1 to TRBJ2-4; the D gene is not confidently resolved. V gives up 6 bases and J gives up 0 bases, and the segment between their germline ends measures 6 bases. CDR1 and CDR2 were assigned from the germline V gene (reference sequence) as WNHNN and SYGVQD. Inclusive of the bounding cysteine and phenylalanine, the CDR3 is 13 residues long. Only CDR3 DNA is held: 39 bases, read in frame from base 1.